These 15 T cell receptor beta chains originate from one sample sequenced in a study of blood T cell repertoires in COVID-19. Produced via immunoSEQ multiplex PCR; TCRdb's table is partial and in-frame only. The sample lists about 25,000 clones, around nine tenths seen once, with more than 4% in the top ten. Sequenced input: peripheral blood. These TCRs come from a man aged 65-85 years with active COVID-19.

As DNA, the CDR3 is TGTGCCTGGAGTGACTACTTTAATTCACCCCTCCACTTT. This codes for CAWSDYFNSPLHF. V gene TRBV30 combines with J gene TRBJ1-6; D ambiguous. This CDR3 is built from 13 residues. The germline V gene encodes CDR1 GTSNPN and CDR2 SVGIG (reference sequence). V dropped 1 base and J dropped 6 bases, with 7 bases sitting between them.

This clone showed up just once. The V and J genes are TRBV5-1 and TRBJ1-2, with TRBD1 identical over 7 bases. Germline V lookup: CDR1 SGHRS, CDR2 YFSETQ. This CDR3 is built from 14 residues. Unmatched junction bases numbered 4, after V lost 0 bases and J lost 5 bases. The CDR3 here is CASSLDRGRYGYTF. The CDR3 DNA is TGCGCCAGCAGCTTGGACAGGGGAAGGTATGGCTACACCTTC.

This chain joins TRBV7-2 and TRBJ1-5, with D possibly being TRBD1 (5 bases). CDR1 and CDR2 (germline): SGHTA, FQGNSA. The V end lost 5 bases, the J end lost 0 bases, and 11 bases lay between the germline ends. The CDR3 has 15 residues. CDR3 residues: CASSRAGYSNQPQHF. CDR3 DNA: TGTGCCAGCAGCCGTGCAGGGTATAGCAATCAGCCCCAGCATTTT. The full variable domain, its missing parts supplied by reference TRBV7-2 and TRBJ1-5, is GAGVSQSPSNKVTEKGKDVELRCDPISGHTALYWYRQSLGQGLEFLIYFQGNSAPDKSGLPSDRFSAERTGGSVSTLTIQRTQQEDSAVYLCASSRAGYSNQPQHFGDGTRLSIL.

V is TRBV5-1 and J is TRBJ1-5; D may be TRBD1 (6 bases). V was pared by 4 bases and J by 2 bases, with 19 bases between. There are 17 residues in the CDR3. Germline V CDR1 and CDR2: SGHRS, YFSETQ. The CDR3 DNA sequence: TGCGCCAGCAGCCTTTATGGTGGGGGCTCGGGCAATCAGCCCCAGCATTTT. This translates into CASSLYGGGSGNQPQHF.

The chain carries TRBV5-1 and TRBJ2-3; TRBD2 aligns across 9 bases. Germline V gene lookup returns CDR1 SGHRS and CDR2 YFSETQ. There are 16 residues in the CDR3. The V and J ends lost 0 bases and 3 bases, in that order; junction bases with no gene match: 5. DNA of the CDR3: TGCGCCAGCAGCTTGGAGCAGCGGGGGGCGACAGATACGCAGTATTTT. It yields the protein CASSLEQRGATDTQYF. Full variable domain (outside the CDR3, taken from reference TRBV5-1 and TRBJ2-3): KAGVTQTPRYLIKTRGQQVTLSCSPISGHRSVSWYQQTPGQGLQFLFEYFSETQRNKGNFPGRFSGRQFSNSRSEMNVSTLELGDSALYLCASSLEQRGATDTQYFGPGTRLTVL.

V is TRBV6-4 and J is TRBJ2-2; no clear D gene. CDR3 length: 13 residues. The germline V gene has CDR1 MRHNA and CDR2 SNTAGT. With 3 bases removed from V and 2 bases from J, the gap between germline ends came to 4 bases. This CDR3 reads CASSETNTGELFF. CDR3 sequence (DNA): TGTGCCAGCAGTGAGACAAACACCGGGGAGCTGTTTTTT.

The chain links TRBV3-1 (or the pseudogene TRBV3-2) to TRBJ2-5; 7 nucleotides agree with TRBD1. The CDR3 runs to 14 residues. V dropped 3 bases and J dropped 5; count of bases not matched to a gene: 6. Germline values: CDR1 LGHDT, CDR2 YNNKEL (reference sequence). CDR3 protein: CASSHDRVEETQYF. In nucleotides, the CDR3 is TGTGCCAGCAGCCACGACAGGGTGGAGGAGACCCAGTACTTC.

J is TRBJ2-1 and V is TRBV28; TRBD1 aligns across 9 bases. The CDR3 is made up of 14 amino acids. V lost 6 bases and J lost 7; bases outside the gene matches: 7. CDR1 MDHEN and CDR2 SYDVKM come from the germline V gene. The CDR3 loop is CASSRGQGANEQFF. Written as DNA, the CDR3 is TGTGCCAGCAGCCGGGGACAGGGCGCGAATGAGCAGTTCTTC.

V gene TRBV6-1 combines with J gene TRBJ2-5; D gene ambiguous. Trimming removed 2 bases at V and 9 bases at J, with 10 bases between. The germline V gene has CDR1 MNHNS and CDR2 SASEGT. The CDR3 is 12 amino acids. The CDR3 region is CASSEPRIAQYF. The CDR3 coding sequence is TGTGCCAGCAGTGAACCCAGGATCGCCCAGTACTTC.

The J gene is TRBJ2-2, the V gene TRBV5-4; D possibly corresponds to TRBD2 (5 bases). Trimming took 4 bases from V and 3 from J, leaving 10 bases between them. The germline gives CDR1 SGHNT, CDR2 YYREEE (reference sequence). This CDR3 region has 14 residues. Here the CDR3 reads CASSESSHTGELFF. The DNA for the CDR3 is TGTGCCAGCAGCGAATCTAGCCACACCGGGGAGCTGTTTTTT. Full variable domain (remainder filled in from reference TRBV5-4 and TRBJ2-2): ETGVTQSPTHLIKTRGQQVTLRCSSQSGHNTVSWYQQALGQGPQFIFQYYREEENGRGNFPPRFSGLQFPNYSSELNVNALELDDSALYLCASSESSHTGELFFGEGSRLTVL.

The rearrangement joins TRBV7-2 to TRBJ2-5, with 9 bases fitting TRBD1. The CDR3 has 14 residues. The V segment lost 4 bases and the J segment 6 bases; nucleotides outside the gene matches: 6. In germline, CDR1 is SGHTA, CDR2 FQGNSA. The CDR3 loop is CASSYRQGDKTQYF. CDR3 sequence (DNA): TGTGCCAGCAGCTACAGACAGGGGGATAAGACCCAGTACTTC.

The V and J genes are TRBV7-2 and TRBJ1-5; D not resolved. The CDR3 sequence is 13 residues long. Germline CDR1 SGHTA, CDR2 FQGNSA. Trimming took off 5 bases at V and 0 bases at J, with 5 bases between the two ends. The CDR3 coding sequence is TGTGCCAGCAGCCCCAGTAGCAATCAGCCCCAGCATTTT. Protein sequence: CASSPSSNQPQHF.

The V gene is TRBV4-3, the J gene TRBJ1-1; 7 bases agree with TRBD1. Germline CDR1 and CDR2: LGHNA and YSLEER. The CDR3 has 14 residues. V was clipped by 4 bases and J by 2 bases; unmatched bases: 4. For the CDR3, the DNA is TGCGCCAGCAGCCCCCGGGACAGCAACACTGAAGCTTTCTTT. Its translation: CASSPRDSNTEAFF.

V gene TRBV20-1 combines with J gene TRBJ1-2; D unresolved. The CDR3 has 14 residues. V shed 3 bases and J shed 4 bases, with 15 bases lying between them. Germline V gene sequence: CDR1 DFQATT, CDR2 SNEGSKA (reference sequence). CDR3 sequence: CSASGPRNLYGYTF. The CDR3 DNA sequence: TGCAGTGCTAGTGGTCCGCGAAACCTCTATGGCTACACCTTC.

The V call is TRBV9, the J call TRBJ1-1, with TRBD1 matching 9 bases. The germline CDR1 and CDR2 sequences are SGDLS and YYNGEE. Unmatched junction bases numbered 9, after V lost 4 bases and J lost 5 bases. This CDR3 spans 15 amino acids. In DNA form, the CDR3 reads TGTGCCAGCAGCACAGAGGGGACAGGGAATACTGAAGCTTTCTTT. It is translated as CASSTEGTGNTEAFF.